The rows below give T cell receptor beta chains drawn from one sample of a study of T-cell reconstitution after alpha-beta-depleted transplantation in children. MiXCR was run by TCRdb on the PCR reads, yielding one entry per CDR3 protein. The repertoire consists of about 510,000 distinct CDR3 sequences, with more than 9.5% occurring once and the leading ten covering 14%. The sequencing here drew on PBMCs, mostly from graft donor cells, taken 180 days after TCRalphabeta/CD19-depleted stem cell transplant. The receptors derive from a female patient aged 2-9 years who had a stem cell transplant for aplastic anemia, so the T cells may come from the graft donor. The CDR3 runs from the conserved cysteine through the conserved F or W. The D gene is left open where the match is weak. Some rows mark clone size as missing; the rest say once, few, many or name a class of expanded clone.

NA	TRBV5-1	few	TRBJ2-5	TGCGCCAGCAGCCTCAGGGGACCCCCCCATCAAGAGACCCAGTACTTC	CASSLRGPPHQETQYF
NA	TRBV6-5	NA	TRBJ2-7	TGTGCCAGCAGCCGCTTTGAGGGCGAGCAGTACTTC	CASSRFEGEQYF
NA	TRBV4-3	NA	TRBJ2-7	TGCGCCAGCAGCCACCTCCCCCTATCCGCAGGCGAGCAGTACTTC	CASSHLPLSAGEQYF
TRBD2	TRBV7-2	NA	TRBJ2-1	TGTGCCAGCAGCTTAGTTCCCTCGGGAGGGCCCTACAATGAGCAGTTCTTC	CASSLVPSGGPYNEQFF
NA	TRBV21-1	few	TRBJ2-4	TGTGCCAGCAGCATAGGGACAGCCCGCCCTACCAAAAACATTCAGTACTTC	CASSIGTARPTKNIQYF
NA	TRBV27	many	TRBJ2-1	TGTGCCAGCAGTTGGGGACTTCCGAGCGATGAGCAGTTCTTC	CASSWGLPSDEQFF
TRBD1	TRBV18	many	TRBJ1-1	TGTGCCAGCTCACCATCGACAGGGCTCGCTGAAGCTTTCTTT	CASSPSTGLAEAFF
NA	TRBV5-1	NA	TRBJ2-5	TGCGCCAGCACTAACGGAGGAGAGACCCAGTACTTC	CASTNGGETQYF
TRBD1	TRBV28	NA	TRBJ2-3	TGTGCCAGCAGTTCCCGGGACAGGGTTGCAGATACGCAGTATTTT	CASSSRDRVADTQYF
NA	TRBV6-1	few	TRBJ2-1	TGTGCCAGCAGGCAGCTCTTGGGGGGAAAGCAGTTCTTC	CASRQLLGGKQFF
NA	TRBV27	few	TRBJ1-3	TGTGCCAGCAGTCCGATAGGGGGCTCTGGAAACACCATATATTTT	CASSPIGGSGNTIYF
NA	TRBV6-2/TRBV6-3	NA	TRBJ1-1	TGTGCCAGCAGTTACTCGAGCGGGAGGGGCCTCACTGAAGCTTTCTTT	CASSYSSGRGLTEAFF
TRBD1	TRBV28	NA	TRBJ1-1	TGTGCCAGCTGTGGGGACAGGGTGAACACTGAAGCTTTCTTT	CASCGDRVNTEAFF
NA	TRBV12-3/TRBV12-4	many	TRBJ2-5	TGTGCCAGCAGTCTCAGTGGGGGCCAAGAGACCCAGTACTTC	CASSLSGGQETQYF
TRBD2	TRBV14	few	TRBJ2-3	TGTGCCAGCAGCCAGGCAACCTACCCCTGGCGGGAGAACACAGATACGCAGTATTTT	CASSQATYPWRENTDTQYF
NA	TRBV12-3/TRBV12-4	many	TRBJ1-5	TGTGCCAGCAGTGACTCCGCCAGGGTGGTAAGGAGCAATCAGCCCCAGCATTTT	CASSDSARVVRSNQPQHF
NA	TRBV12-3/TRBV12-4	NA	TRBJ1-4	TGTGCCAGCAGTTGGACGCGGCAGCCGGGAGGTGAAAAACTGTTTTTT	CASSWTRQPGGEKLFF
NA	TRBV7-8	NA	TRBJ2-2	TGTGCCAGCAGCTTAGGGCCGGGAGCTGCGAACACCGGGGAGCTGTTTTTT	CASSLGPGAANTGELFF
NA	TRBV12-3/TRBV12-4	NA	TRBJ1-3	TGTGCCAGCAGTCCCTCTGTTGGTGGAAACACCATATATTTT	CASSPSVGGNTIYF
NA	TRBV12-3/TRBV12-4	few	TRBJ2-3	TGTGCCAGCAGCCACGAAGCTCGTAGCACAGATACGCAGTATTTT	CASSHEARSTDTQYF
TRBD1	TRBV5-1	few	TRBJ2-6	TGCGCCAGCAGCACGGACACAGGGGCGAGAGGGGCCAACGTCCTGACTTTC	CASSTDTGARGANVLTF
NA	TRBV28	many	TRBJ1-1	TGTGCCAGCAGTTTTCGGCAGCTCACTGAAGCTTTCTTT	CASSFRQLTEAFF
TRBD1	TRBV27	few	TRBJ2-3	TGTGCCAGCAGTTCGTGGACAGGGCCTTCAGATACGCAGTATTTT	CASSSWTGPSDTQYF
TRBD1	TRBV20-1	NA	TRBJ1-6	TGCAGTGCTAGTGACGCCGGGACAGATAGCTCCTATAATTCACCCCTCCACTTT	CSASDAGTDSSYNSPLHF
TRBD2	TRBV5-1	many	TRBJ2-5	TGCGCCAGCAGCTTGAGTAGCGGGAGTGGAGAGACCCAGTACTTC	CASSLSSGSGETQYF
NA	TRBV7-2	NA	TRBJ1-1	TGTGCCAGCAGCTTAGTGGGGAAATTGATTAACACTGAAGCTTTCTTT	CASSLVGKLINTEAFF
NA	TRBV20-1	NA	TRBJ2-7	TGCAGTGCTAGAGTGAGCGGGCGGAGCTCCTACGAGCAGTACTTC	CSARVSGRSSYEQYF
NA	TRBV5-1	NA	TRBJ2-5	TGCGCCAGCAGCTCCAAGGGGCAGAACCAAGAGACCCAGTACTTC	CASSSKGQNQETQYF
TRBD1	TRBV12-3/TRBV12-4	many	TRBJ1-5	TGTGCCAGCAGCTCGACAGGGTCCAATCAGCCCCAGCATTTT	CASSSTGSNQPQHF
NA	TRBV27	few	TRBJ1-2	TGTGCCAGCAGGAATGGTGCGCATGGCTACACCTTC	CASRNGAHGYTF
TRBD2	TRBV27	NA	TRBJ2-7	TGTGCCAGCTTTCTTCGACCTCGAGCGGGAAGCCACGAGCAGTACTTC	CASFLRPRAGSHEQYF
TRBD1	TRBV12-3/TRBV12-4	many	TRBJ1-1	TGTGCCAGCAGCTTAGGGGGCATGAACACTGAAGCTTTCTTT	CASSLGGMNTEAFF
NA	TRBV18	NA	TRBJ2-5	TGTGCCAGCTCACCAAAAAAACCACAAGAGACCCAGTACTTC	CASSPKKPQETQYF
NA	TRBV3-1	NA	TRBJ2-1	TGTGCCACCTGCCAAGAGGGGGGGGCGGGAGTATTCTATGAGCAGTTCTTC	CATCQEGGAGVFYEQFF
NA	TRBV7-6	few	TRBJ2-1	TGTGCCAGCAGCTTAGCTTTAAGGACTCAGACTTACAATGAGCAGTTCTTC	CASSLALRTQTYNEQFF
NA	TRBV5-6	many	TRBJ2-2	TGTGCCAGCAGCTTGAGGACAGCCACCGGGGAGCTGTTTTTT	CASSLRTATGELFF
NA	TRBV20-1	NA	TRBJ2-3	TGCAGTGCTAGAGATCGTCCCGCCCCAAGCACAGATACGCAGTATTTT	CSARDRPAPSTDTQYF
NA	TRBV12-3/TRBV12-4	NA	TRBJ2-7	TGTGCCAGCTTAGGACAGAAAAACTACGAGCAGTACTTC	CASLGQKNYEQYF
NA	TRBV5-1	few	TRBJ2-5	TGCGCCAGCAGCTTGGGACTAACAAACCAAGAGACCCAGTACTTC	CASSLGLTNQETQYF
NA	TRBV12-3/TRBV12-4	few	TRBJ1-5	TGTGCCAGCAGTTTCAGAAATAGCAATCAGCCCCAGCATTTT	CASSFRNSNQPQHF
NA	TRBV6-4	NA	TRBJ1-2	TGTGCCAGCAGTGATGGCAGGGGCTATGGCTACACCTTC	CASSDGRGYGYTF
NA	TRBV6-2/TRBV6-3	NA	TRBJ1-2	TGTGCCAGCAGTTACTCGATTATGGGGCAGGGGTCCCACCTCGCATATGGCTACACCTTC	CASSYSIMGQGSHLAYGYTF
NA	TRBV5-1	few	TRBJ2-1	TGCGCCAGCAGCTTTGGGGACTTAACCTACAATGAGCAGTTCTTC	CASSFGDLTYNEQFF
TRBD2	TRBV7-3	few	TRBJ2-1	TGTGCCAGCAGGTGGGGGACTAGCGGGAGGGCTGAGCAGTTCTTC	CASRWGTSGRAEQFF
TRBD1	TRBV27	few	TRBJ2-7	TGTGCCAGCAGTTTAAAGGGGGCGGATCGGCAGTACTTC	CASSLKGADRQYF
NA	TRBV23-1	NA	TRBJ2-2	TGCGCCAGCCCCCTACCCCTTGAGATAGGAGGCGCCGGGGAGCTGTTTTTT	CASPLPLEIGGAGELFF
NA	TRBV12-3/TRBV12-4	many	TRBJ2-1	TGTGCCAGCAGTTTGGGACCCCCGTTCTTC	CASSLGPPFF
NA	TRBV7-2	few	TRBJ2-1	TGTGCCAGCAGCCTCTTCTTAGCGGAGCCCTCCTACAATGAGCAGTTCTTC	CASSLFLAEPSYNEQFF
NA	TRBV20-1	NA	TRBJ1-2	TGCAGTGCTAGAGATCCTCTCCTACCTAACTATGGCTACACCTTC	CSARDPLLPNYGYTF
TRBD2	TRBV6-2/TRBV6-3	NA	TRBJ2-1	TGTGCCAGCAGTTACGTGTGGGCTAGCGGGAGAGGCGAGCCCTACAATGAGCAGTTCTTC	CASSYVWASGRGEPYNEQFF
NA	TRBV28	few	TRBJ2-7	TGTGCCAGCAACGGCGGGAATACGCGGTTGGAGCAGTACTTC	CASNGGNTRLEQYF
NA	TRBV4-2	few	TRBJ2-2	TGTGCCAGCAGCCAAGATCGGCGGATGGGGGCCGGGGAGCTGTTTTTT	CASSQDRRMGAGELFF